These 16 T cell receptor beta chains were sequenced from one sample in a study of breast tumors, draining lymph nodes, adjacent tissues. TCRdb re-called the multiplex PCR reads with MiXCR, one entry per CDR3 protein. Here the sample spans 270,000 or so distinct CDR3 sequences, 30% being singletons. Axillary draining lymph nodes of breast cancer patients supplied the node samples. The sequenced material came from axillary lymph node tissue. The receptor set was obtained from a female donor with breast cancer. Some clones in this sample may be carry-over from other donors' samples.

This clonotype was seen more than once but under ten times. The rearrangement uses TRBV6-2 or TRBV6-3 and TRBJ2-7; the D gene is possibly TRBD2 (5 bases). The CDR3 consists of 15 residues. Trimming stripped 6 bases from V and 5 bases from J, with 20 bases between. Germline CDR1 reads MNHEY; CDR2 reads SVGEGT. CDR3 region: CASSSLAGERDEQYF. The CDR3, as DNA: TGTGCCAGCAGCTCACTGGCCGGGGAAAGGGACGAGCAGTACTTC.

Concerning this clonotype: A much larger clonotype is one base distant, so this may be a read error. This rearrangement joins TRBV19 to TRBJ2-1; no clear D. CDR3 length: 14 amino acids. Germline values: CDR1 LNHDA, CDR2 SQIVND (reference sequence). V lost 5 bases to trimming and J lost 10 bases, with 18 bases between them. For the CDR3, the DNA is TGTGCCAGTAGTCCCTCCAGAAGTTCCTACGAGCAGTTCTTC. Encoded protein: CASSPSRSSYEQFF.

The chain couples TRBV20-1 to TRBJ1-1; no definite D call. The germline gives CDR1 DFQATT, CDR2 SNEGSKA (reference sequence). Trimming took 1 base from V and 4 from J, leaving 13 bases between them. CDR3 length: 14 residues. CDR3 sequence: CSARVWGSSTEAFF. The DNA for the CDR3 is TGCAGTGCTAGAGTCTGGGGTTCGAGCACTGAAGCTTTCTTT.

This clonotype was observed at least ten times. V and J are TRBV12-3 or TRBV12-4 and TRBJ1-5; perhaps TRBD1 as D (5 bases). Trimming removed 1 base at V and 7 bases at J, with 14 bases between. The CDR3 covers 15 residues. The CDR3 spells CASSLGSGRGQPQHF. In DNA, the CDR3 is TGTGCCAGCAGTTTAGGGTCCGGCCGGGGGCAGCCCCAGCATTTT.

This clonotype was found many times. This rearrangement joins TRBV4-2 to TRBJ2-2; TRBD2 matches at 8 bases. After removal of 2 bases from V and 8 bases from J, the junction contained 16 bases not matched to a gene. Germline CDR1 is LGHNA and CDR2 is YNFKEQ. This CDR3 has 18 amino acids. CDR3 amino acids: CASSQPVSGSYKKGELFF. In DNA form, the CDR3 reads TGTGCCAGCAGCCAACCAGTCAGCGGGAGTTATAAGAAGGGGGAGCTGTTTTTT.

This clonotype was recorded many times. CDR3 nucleotides: TGCGCCAGCACCCCGGTACTGGGGGCCAATGAGCAGTTCTTC. Amino acid sequence: CASTPVLGANEQFF. This sequence joins TRBV4-1 and TRBJ2-1, with a possible D match to TRBD1 (6 bases). Trimming pared 7 bases from V and 6 bases from J, leaving 16 bases between. Germline values: CDR1 MGHRA, CDR2 YSYEKL. This CDR3 contains 14 residues.

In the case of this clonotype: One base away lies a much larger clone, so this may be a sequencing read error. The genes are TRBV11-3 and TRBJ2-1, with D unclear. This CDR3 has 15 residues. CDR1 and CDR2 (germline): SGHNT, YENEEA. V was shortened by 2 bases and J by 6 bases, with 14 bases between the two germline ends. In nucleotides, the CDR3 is TGTGCCAGCAGCTTATACGGCGATGAGTGCAATGAGCAGTTCTTC. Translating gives CASSLYGDECNEQFF.

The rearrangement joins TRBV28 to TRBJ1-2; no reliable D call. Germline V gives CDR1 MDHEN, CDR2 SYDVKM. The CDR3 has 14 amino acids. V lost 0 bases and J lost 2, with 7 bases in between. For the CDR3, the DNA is TGTGCCAGCAGTTTATGGGGGAAGAACTATGGCTACACCTTC. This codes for CASSLWGKNYGYTF.

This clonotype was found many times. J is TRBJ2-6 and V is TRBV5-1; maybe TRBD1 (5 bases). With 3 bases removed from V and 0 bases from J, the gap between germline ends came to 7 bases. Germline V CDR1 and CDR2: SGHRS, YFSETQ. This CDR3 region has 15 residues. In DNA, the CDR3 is TGCGCCAGCAGCTCCAGGGACTCTGGGGCCAACGTCCTGACTTTC. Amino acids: CASSSRDSGANVLTF. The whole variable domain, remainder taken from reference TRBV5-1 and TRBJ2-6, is KAGVTQTPRYLIKTRGQQVTLSCSPISGHRSVSWYQQTPGQGLQFLFEYFSETQRNKGNFPGRFSGRQFSNSRSEMNVSTLELGDSALYLCASSSRDSGANVLTFGAGSRLTVL.

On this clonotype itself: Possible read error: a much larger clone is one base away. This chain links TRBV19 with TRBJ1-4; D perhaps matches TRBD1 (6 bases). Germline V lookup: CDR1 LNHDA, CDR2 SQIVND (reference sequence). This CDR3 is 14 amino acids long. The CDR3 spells CASSESRGHEKLCF. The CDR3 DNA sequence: TGTGCCAGTAGTGAATCCAGGGGTCATGAAAAACTGTGTTTT.

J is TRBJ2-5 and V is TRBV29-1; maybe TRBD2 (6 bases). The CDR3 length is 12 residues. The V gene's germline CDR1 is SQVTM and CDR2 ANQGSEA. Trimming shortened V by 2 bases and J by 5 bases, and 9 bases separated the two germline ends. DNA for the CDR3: TGCAGCGTTGAACCTAGCGTGGAGACCCAGTACTTC. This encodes CSVEPSVETQYF. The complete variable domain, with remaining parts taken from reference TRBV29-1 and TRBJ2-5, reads SAVISQKPSRDICQRGTSLTIQCQVDSQVTMMFWYRQQPGQSLTLIATANQGSEATYESGFVIDKFPISRPNLTFSTLTVSNMSPEDSSIYLCSVEPSVETQYFGPGTRLLVL.

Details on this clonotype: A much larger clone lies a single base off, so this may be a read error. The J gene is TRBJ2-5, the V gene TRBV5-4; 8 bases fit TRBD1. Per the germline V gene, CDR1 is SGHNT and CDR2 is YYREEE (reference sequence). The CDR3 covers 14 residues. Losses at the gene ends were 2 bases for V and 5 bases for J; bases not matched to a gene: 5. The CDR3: CASSLQGVHETQYF. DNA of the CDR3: TGTGCCAGCAGCTTACAGGGGGTCCACGAGACCCAGTACTTC.

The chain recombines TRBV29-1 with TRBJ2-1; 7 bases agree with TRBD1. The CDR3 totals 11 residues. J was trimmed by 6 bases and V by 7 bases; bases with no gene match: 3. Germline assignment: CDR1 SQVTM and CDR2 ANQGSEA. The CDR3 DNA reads TGCAGCGGTGGGACAGCCAATGAGCAGTTCTTC. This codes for CSGGTANEQFF.

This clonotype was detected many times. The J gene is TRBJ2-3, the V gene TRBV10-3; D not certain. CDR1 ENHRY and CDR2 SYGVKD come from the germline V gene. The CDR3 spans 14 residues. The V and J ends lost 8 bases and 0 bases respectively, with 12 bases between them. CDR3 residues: CAIGPLTSTDTQYF. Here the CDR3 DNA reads TGTGCCATCGGACCCCTGACTAGCACAGATACGCAGTATTTT.

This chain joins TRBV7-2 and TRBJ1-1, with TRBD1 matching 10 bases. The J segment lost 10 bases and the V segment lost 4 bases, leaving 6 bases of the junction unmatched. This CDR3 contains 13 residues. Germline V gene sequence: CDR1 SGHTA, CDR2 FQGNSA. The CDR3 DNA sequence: TGTGCCAGCAGCTATGACAGGGGGCGCGCAGCTTTCTTT. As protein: CASSYDRGRAAFF.

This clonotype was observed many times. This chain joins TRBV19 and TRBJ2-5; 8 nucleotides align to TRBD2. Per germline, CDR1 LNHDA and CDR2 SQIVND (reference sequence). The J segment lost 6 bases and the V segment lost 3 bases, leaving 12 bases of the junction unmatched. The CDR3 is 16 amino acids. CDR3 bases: TGTGCCAGTAGTATCCTCTTCCGGGAGGGCTTACAGACCCAGTACTTC. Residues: CASSILFREGLQTQYF.